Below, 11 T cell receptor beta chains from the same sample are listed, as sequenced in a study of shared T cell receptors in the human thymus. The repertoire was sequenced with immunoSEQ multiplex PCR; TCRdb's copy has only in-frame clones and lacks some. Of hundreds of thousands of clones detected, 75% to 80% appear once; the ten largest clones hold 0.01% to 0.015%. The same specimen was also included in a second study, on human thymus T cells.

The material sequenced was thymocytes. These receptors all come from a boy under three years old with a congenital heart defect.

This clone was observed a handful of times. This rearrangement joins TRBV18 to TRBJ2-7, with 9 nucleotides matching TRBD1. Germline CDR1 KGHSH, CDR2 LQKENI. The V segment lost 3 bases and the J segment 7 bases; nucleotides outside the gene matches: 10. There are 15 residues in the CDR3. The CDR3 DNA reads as TGTGCCAGCTCACCGACGGGGACAGGGCTGGGGGAGCAGTACTTC. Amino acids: CASSPTGTGLGEQYF.

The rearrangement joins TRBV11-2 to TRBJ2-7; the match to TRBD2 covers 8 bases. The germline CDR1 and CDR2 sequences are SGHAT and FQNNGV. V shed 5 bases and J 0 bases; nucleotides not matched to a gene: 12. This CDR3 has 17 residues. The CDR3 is CASSQLQFSGNSYEQYF. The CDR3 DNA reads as TGTGCCAGCAGCCAACTACAATTTAGCGGGAACTCCTACGAGCAGTACTTC.

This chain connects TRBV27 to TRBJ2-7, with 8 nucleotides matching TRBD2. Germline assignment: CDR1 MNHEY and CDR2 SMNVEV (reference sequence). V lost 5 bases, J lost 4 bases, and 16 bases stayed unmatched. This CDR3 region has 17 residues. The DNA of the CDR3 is TGTGCCAGCAGTCCTCTAGGAGGGGGAGCGGGAGAGTACGAGCAGTACTTC. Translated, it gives CASSPLGGGAGEYEQYF.

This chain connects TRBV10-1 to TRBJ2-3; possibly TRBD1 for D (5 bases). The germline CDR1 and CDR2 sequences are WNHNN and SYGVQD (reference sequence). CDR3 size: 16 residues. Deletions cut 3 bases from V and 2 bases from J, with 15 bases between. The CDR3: CASSDPQGNSTDTQYF. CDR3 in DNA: TGCGCCAGCAGTGACCCCCAGGGAAATTCCACAGATACGCAGTATTTT.

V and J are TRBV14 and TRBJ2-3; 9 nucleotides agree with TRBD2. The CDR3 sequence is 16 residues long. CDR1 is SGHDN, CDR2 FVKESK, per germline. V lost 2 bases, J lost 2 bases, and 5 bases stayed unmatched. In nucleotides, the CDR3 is TGTGCCAGCAGCCAACCAGCGGGAGGTCTCACAGATACGCAGTATTTT. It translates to CASSQPAGGLTDTQYF.

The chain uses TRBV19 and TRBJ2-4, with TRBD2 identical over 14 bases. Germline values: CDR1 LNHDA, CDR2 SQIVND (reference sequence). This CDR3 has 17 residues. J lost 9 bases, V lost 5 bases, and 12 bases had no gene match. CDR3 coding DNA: TGTGCCAGTAGTCTAGGGACTAGCGGGAGAATGGGGGGCATTCAGTACTTC. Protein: CASSLGTSGRMGGIQYF.

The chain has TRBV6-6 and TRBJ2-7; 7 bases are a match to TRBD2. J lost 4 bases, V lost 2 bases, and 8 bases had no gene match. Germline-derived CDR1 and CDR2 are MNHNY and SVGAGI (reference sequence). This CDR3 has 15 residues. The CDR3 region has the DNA TGTGCCAGCAGTTACCCGGGCGGGAGAGAATACGAGCAGTACTTC. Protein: CASSYPGGREYEQYF.

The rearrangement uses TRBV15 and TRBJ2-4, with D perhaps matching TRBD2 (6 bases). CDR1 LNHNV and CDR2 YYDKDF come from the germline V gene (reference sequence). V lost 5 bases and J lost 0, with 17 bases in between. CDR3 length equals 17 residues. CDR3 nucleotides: TGTGCCACCAGCCCTGTAGGGAGGACCTTAGCCAAAAACATTCAGTACTTC. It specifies CATSPVGRTLAKNIQYF.

The CDR3 DNA follows: TGTGCCAGTAGTGGGGAGCGGGGTGATACGCAGTATTTT. Protein sequence: CASSGERGDTQYF. This rearrangement joins TRBV19 to TRBJ2-3, with 7 bases lining up with TRBD2. The CDR3 runs 13 residues. V shed 5 bases and J 6 bases; nucleotides not matched to a gene: 5. Germline assignment: CDR1 LNHDA and CDR2 SQIVND (reference sequence).

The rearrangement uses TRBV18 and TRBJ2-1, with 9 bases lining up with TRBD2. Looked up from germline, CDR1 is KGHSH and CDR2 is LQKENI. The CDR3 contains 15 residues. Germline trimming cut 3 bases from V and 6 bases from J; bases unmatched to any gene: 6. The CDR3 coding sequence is TGTGCCAGCTCACCCGATCTAGCGGGGAGCAATGAGCAGTTCTTC. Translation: CASSPDLAGSNEQFF.

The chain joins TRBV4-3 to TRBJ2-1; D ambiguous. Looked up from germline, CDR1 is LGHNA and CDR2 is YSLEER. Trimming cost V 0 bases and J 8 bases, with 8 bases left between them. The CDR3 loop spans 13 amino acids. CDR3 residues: CASSQEPSYEQFF. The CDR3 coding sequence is TGCGCCAGCAGCCAAGAGCCAAGCTATGAGCAGTTCTTC.